This T cell receptor beta chain was obtained from a study of T cells in women clearing cervical HPV infection. On the study more broadly: No precancer developed; the control's incident HPV16 infection cleared within 12 months. Case blood drawn at lesion detection; control blood after infection cleared. Study outcomes and limitations: CIN3+ cases had significantly higher TCR richness than controls; evenness did not differ.

V was clipped by 8 bases and J by 3 bases, with 17 bases between them. The CDR3 covers 14 residues. Germline V gives CDR1 SGHVS, CDR2 FQNEAQ. All donors had a single incident cervical HPV16 infection, not prevalent. The data were produced by immunoSEQ multiplex PCR, yet TCRdb's version contains in-frame clones alone and is incomplete. Its clone listing holds 31,000 or so clones. Remarks on this clone: Its antigen is unidentified. The CDR3 end falls 3 residues outside the read, so it is completed with the germline J gene.

The chain uses TRBV7-8 and TRBJ2-7; maybe TRBD1 (6 bases). The sample taken for sequencing was blood buffy coat. The TCR originated in a woman aged 18 to 69 with a cervical HPV16 infection that either progressed to CIN3+ or cleared (not recorded which). CDR3 protein: CASRTDSPNYEQYF. CDR3 DNA (partial): TGTGCCAGCCGGACGGACAGCCCAAACTACGAG. The full variable domain, with the rest looked up from reference TRBV7-8 and TRBJ2-7, is GAGVSQSPRYKVAKRGQDVALRCDPISGHVSLFWYQQALGQGPEFLTYFQNEAQLDKSGLPSDRFFAERPEGSVSTLKIQRTQQEDSAVYLCASRTDSPNYEQYFGPGTRLTVT.